These 5 T cell receptor beta chains originate from one sample sequenced in a study of Graves' ophthalmopathy and Graves' hyperthyroidism. TCR beta CDR3 amplification used RNA transcripts. First-round RT-PCR relied on HTBI primers, and a second-round multiplex PCR came next. From the multiplex PCR reads, TCRdb called clonotypes with MiXCR, one entry per CDR3 protein. The sample has over 650,000 distinct CDR3 sequences; approximately 39% are singletons. Material: peripheral blood. The receptor source for this set is an adult man with Graves' ophthalmopathy.

To note about this clonotype: A single base separates this from a much larger clone, so it may be a read error. This chain joins TRBV20-1 and TRBJ2-5; TRBD2 agrees at 11 bases. Per the germline V gene, CDR1 is DFQATT and CDR2 is SNEGSKA (reference sequence). The V and J ends lost 4 bases and 9 bases, in that order; junction bases with no gene match: 10. The CDR3 runs to 14 residues. This chain's CDR3 is CSAILAGEREAQYF. CDR3 bases: TGCAGTGCTATACTAGCGGGAGAGCGGGAGGCCCAGTACTTC.

This clonotype was picked up one time. No conserved phenylalanine or tryptophan ends this CDR3, so it is likely a read error. The DNA is omitted, as the CDR3 cannot be located on it reliably, and the CDR3 follows TCRdb's listing. The chain employs TRBV7-2 and TRBJ2-2; no check of the table's D call, TRBD1, against the DNA was made. The germline gives CDR1 SGHTA, CDR2 FQGNSA. Ends included, the CDR3 has 9 residues. CDR3 protein: CASSLNRVN.

This clonotype was picked up a small number of times. A read error is the likely source, as a far larger clone sits one nucleotide away. The chain employs TRBV5-5 and TRBJ1-2, with a tentative D call TRBD1 (6 bases). The V and J ends lost 4 bases and 4 bases respectively, with 11 bases between them. The CDR3 has 13 amino acids. The germline gives CDR1 SGHKS, CDR2 YYEKEE (reference sequence). CDR3 amino acids: CASSAQGSYGYTF. The CDR3 DNA reads as TGTGCCAGCAGCGCCCAGGGGAGCTATGGCTACACCTTC.

This clonotype occurred many times. The genes are TRBV4-3 and TRBJ2-7, with 7 bases lining up with TRBD1. V was clipped by 0 bases and J by 4 bases; unmatched bases: 3. Germline CDR1 and CDR2: LGHNA and YSLEER. The CDR3 contains 14 residues. Written as DNA, the CDR3 is TGCGCCAGCAGCCAAGACGGGACAGCGTACGAGCAGTACTTC. Protein product: CASSQDGTAYEQYF.

This clonotype was detected ten times or more. The genes are TRBV29-1 and TRBJ1-5; perhaps TRBD1 as D (5 bases). The germline V gene encodes CDR1 SQVTM and CDR2 ANQGSEA. The CDR3 sequence is 12 residues long. Trimming cost V 6 bases and J 3 bases, with 9 bases left between them. CDR3 residues: CSVGHINQPQHF. The DNA for the CDR3 is TGCAGCGTCGGACACATCAATCAGCCCCAGCATTTT.